This T cell receptor (beta chain) was obtained from a study of OX40 agonist ivuxolimab in advanced cancers. Study-level background: Patients received ivuxolimab, an intravenous treatment, every 2 weeks at 0.01 to 10 mg/kg.

With regard to this clone: The antigen remains unidentified.

Overall study results and limits: Doses of 0.1 to 3.0 mg/kg were accompanied by clonal expansion of CD4+ and CD8+ blood T cells by week 6.

Assay used: immunoSEQ multiplex PCR; TCRdb lists only in-frame clones, some missing. The table lists some 86,000 clones, approximately 94% of them singletons. The specimen was CD4+ or CD8+ T cells sorted from blood, collected in a trial of the OX40 agonist ivuxolimab. This receptor was taken from an adult with an advanced solid tumor such as melanoma, head and neck, liver or kidney cancer.

The CDR3 sequence is CASLVAAGGSYEQYF. CDR3 DNA sequence: TGTGCCAGCCTTGTGGCAGCGGGAGGCTCCTACGAGCAGTACTTC. The V call is TRBV6-5, the J call TRBJ2-7; 9 positions match TRBD2. J was trimmed by 0 bases and V by 8 bases; bases with no gene match: 8. Germline CDR1 MNHEY, CDR2 SVGAGI. The CDR3 spans 15 residues.